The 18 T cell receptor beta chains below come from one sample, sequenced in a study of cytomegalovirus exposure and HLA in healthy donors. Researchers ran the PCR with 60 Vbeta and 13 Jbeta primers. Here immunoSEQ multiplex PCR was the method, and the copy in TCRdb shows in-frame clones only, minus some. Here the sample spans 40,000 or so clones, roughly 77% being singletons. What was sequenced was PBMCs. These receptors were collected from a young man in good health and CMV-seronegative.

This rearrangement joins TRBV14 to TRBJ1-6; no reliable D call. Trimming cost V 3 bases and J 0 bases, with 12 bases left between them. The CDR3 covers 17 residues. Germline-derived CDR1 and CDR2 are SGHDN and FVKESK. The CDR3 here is CASSHTIGSSYNSPLHF. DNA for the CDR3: TGTGCCAGCAGCCACACAATAGGGAGCTCCTATAATTCACCCCTCCACTTT.

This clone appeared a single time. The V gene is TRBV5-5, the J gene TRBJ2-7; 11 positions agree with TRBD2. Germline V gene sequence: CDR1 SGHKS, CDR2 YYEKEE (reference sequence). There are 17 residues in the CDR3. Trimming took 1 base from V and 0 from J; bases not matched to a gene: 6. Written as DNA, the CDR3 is TGTGCCAGCAGCTTGAGAGGGACTAGCGGCAGCTCCTACGAGCAGTACTTC. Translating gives CASSLRGTSGSSYEQYF. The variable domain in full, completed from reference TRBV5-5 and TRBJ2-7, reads DAGVTQSPTHLIKTRGQQVTLRCSPISGHKSVSWYQQVLGQGPQFIFQYYEKEERGRGNFPDRFSARQFPNYSSELNVNALLLGDSALYLCASSLRGTSGSSYEQYFGPGTRLTVT.

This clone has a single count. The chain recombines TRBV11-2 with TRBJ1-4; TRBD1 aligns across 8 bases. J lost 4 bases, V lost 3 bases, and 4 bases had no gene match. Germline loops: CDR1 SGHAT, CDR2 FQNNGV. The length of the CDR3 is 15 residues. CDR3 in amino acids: CASSFLGQGNEKLFF. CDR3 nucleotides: TGTGCCAGCAGCTTCCTAGGACAGGGTAATGAAAAACTGTTTTTT.

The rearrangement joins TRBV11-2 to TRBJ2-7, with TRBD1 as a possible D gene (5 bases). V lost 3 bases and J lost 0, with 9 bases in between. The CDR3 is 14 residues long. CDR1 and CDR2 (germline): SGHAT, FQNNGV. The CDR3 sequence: CASSLGPASYEQYF. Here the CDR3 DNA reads TGTGCCAGCAGCTTGGGGCCAGCCTCCTACGAGCAGTACTTC.

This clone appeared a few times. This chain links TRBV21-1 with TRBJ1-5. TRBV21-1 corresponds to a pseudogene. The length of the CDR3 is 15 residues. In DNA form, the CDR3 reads TGTGCCAGCAGCAAAGGGGGACTGAGCAATCAGCCCCAGCATTTT. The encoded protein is CASSKGGLSNQPQHF.

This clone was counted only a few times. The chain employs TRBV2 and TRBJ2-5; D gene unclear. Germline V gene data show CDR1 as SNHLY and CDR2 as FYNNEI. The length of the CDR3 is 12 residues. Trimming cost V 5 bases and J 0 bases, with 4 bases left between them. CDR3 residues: CASSLYQETQYF. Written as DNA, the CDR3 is TGTGCCAGCAGTCTGTACCAAGAGACCCAGTACTTC.

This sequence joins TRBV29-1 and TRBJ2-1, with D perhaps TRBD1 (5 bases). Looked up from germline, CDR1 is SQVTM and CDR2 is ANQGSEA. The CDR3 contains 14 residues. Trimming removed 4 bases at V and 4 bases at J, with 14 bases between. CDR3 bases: TGCAGCGTTGCTGGCAGGGCGATTTACAATGAGCAGTTCTTC. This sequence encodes CSVAGRAIYNEQFF.

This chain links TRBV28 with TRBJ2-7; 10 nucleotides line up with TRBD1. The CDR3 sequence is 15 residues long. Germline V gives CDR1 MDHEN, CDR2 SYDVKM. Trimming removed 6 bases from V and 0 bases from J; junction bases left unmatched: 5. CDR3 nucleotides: TGTGCCAGCAGCCCGGGACAGGGGTCCTCCTACGAGCAGTACTTC. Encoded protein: CASSPGQGSSYEQYF.

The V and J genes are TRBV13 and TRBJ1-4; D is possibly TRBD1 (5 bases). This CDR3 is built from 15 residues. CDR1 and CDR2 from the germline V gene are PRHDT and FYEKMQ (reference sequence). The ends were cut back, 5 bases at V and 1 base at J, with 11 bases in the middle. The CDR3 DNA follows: TGTGCCAGCAGCCAATCGGGGGGAACTAATGAAAAACTGTTTTTT. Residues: CASSQSGGTNEKLFF.

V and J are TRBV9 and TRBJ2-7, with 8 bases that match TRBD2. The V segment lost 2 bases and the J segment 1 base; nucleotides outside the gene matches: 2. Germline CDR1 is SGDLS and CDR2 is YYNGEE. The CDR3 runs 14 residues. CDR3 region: CASSVGLASYEQYF. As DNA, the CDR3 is TGTGCCAGCAGCGTTGGACTAGCATCCTACGAGCAGTACTTC.

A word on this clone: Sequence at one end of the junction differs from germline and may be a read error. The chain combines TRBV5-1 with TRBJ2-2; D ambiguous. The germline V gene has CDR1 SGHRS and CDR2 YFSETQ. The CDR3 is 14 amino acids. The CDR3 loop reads CATSHDSGPGELFF. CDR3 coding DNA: TGCGCCACCAGCCACGACTCCGGTCCCGGGGAGCTGTTTTTT.

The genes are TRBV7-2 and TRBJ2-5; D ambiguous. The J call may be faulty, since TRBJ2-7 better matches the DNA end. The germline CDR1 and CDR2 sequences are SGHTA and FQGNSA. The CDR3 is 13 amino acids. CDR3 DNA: TGTGCCAGCAGCTTAGATCGCGTTTACGAGCAGTACTTC. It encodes CASSLDRVYEQYF.

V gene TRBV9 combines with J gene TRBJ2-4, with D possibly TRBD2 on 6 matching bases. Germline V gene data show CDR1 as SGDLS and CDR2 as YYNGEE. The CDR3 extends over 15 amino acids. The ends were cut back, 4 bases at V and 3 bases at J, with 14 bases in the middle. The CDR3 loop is CASSIRGGDKNIQYF. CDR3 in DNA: TGTGCCAGCAGCATTAGAGGAGGGGACAAAAACATTCAGTACTTC. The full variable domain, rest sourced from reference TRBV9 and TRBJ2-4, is DSGVTQTPKHLITATGQRVTLRCSPRSGDLSVYWYQQSLDQGLQFLIQYYNGEERAKGNILERFSAQQFPDLHSELNLSSLELGDSALYFCASSIRGGDKNIQYFGAGTRLSVL.

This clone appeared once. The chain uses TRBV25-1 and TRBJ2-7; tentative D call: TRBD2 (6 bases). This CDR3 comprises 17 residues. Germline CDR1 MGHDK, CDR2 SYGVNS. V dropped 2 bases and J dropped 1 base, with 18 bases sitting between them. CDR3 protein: CASSEAPGREISYEQYF. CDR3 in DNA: TGTGCCAGCAGTGAAGCTCCGGGACGGGAGATTTCCTACGAGCAGTACTTC.

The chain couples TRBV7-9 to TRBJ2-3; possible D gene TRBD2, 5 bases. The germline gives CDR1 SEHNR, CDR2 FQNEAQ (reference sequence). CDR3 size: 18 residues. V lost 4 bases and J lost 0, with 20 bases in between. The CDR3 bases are TGTGCCAGCAGCTCCCCCGGGATGGCAGCGACTAGCACAGATACGCAGTATTTT. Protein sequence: CASSSPGMAATSTDTQYF.

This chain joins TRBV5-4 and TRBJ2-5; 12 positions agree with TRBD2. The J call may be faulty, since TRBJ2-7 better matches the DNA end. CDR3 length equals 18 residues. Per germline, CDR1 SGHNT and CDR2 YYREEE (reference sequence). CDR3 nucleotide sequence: TGTGCCAGCAGCTTGGGGGGTCTAGCGGGAGGGATCTCCTACGAGCAGTACTTC. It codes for CASSLGGLAGGISYEQYF.

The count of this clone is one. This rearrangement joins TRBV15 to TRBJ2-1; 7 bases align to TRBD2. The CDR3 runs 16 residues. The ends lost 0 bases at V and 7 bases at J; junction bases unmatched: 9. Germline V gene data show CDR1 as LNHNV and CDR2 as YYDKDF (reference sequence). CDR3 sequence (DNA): TGTGCCACCAGCAGAGAGCGGGCGACTAGCTTAAATGAGCAGTTCTTC. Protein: CATSRERATSLNEQFF.

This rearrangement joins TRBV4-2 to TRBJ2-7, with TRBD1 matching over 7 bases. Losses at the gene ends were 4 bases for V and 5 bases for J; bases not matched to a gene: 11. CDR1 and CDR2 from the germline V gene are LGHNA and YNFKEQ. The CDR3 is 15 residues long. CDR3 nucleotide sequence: TGTGCCAGCAGCCCTGGGGGACAGCGGTTGAACGAGCAGTACTTC. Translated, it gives CASSPGGQRLNEQYF.